This section outlines one T cell receptor (beta chain) sequence together with its context. The antigen is unknown. The CDR3 runs 15 residues. The junction had 6 bases not matched to a gene; V was cut back by 6 bases and J by 0 bases. The germline gives CDR1 MNHEY, CDR2 SVGAGI. 13 Jbeta primers and 60 Vbeta primers were used for the PCR. Clones were read by immunoSEQ multiplex PCR, and TCRdb kept only the in-frame ones, dropping some. Of tens of thousands of clones detected, about 89% appear once; the ten largest clones hold over 8.5%. This specimen belongs to a study of cytomegalovirus exposure and HLA in healthy donors. Study-wide results and caveats: The study flagged 150 to 200 TCR beta chains as cytomegalovirus-associated. CMV serostatus stood as the only immune exposure information on hand. Analyses of presence/absence relied on an assumption of roughly uniform sequencing depth across donors.

Sequenced material: PBMCs. This chain links TRBV6-5 with TRBJ1-1, with TRBD1 matching over 8 bases. The receptor was isolated from a man between 25 and 39 years old in good health and CMV-seropositive. This CDR3 is CASRAWTGMNTEAFF. DNA for the CDR3: TGTGCCAGCAGAGCATGGACAGGGATGAACACTGAAGCTTTCTTT.